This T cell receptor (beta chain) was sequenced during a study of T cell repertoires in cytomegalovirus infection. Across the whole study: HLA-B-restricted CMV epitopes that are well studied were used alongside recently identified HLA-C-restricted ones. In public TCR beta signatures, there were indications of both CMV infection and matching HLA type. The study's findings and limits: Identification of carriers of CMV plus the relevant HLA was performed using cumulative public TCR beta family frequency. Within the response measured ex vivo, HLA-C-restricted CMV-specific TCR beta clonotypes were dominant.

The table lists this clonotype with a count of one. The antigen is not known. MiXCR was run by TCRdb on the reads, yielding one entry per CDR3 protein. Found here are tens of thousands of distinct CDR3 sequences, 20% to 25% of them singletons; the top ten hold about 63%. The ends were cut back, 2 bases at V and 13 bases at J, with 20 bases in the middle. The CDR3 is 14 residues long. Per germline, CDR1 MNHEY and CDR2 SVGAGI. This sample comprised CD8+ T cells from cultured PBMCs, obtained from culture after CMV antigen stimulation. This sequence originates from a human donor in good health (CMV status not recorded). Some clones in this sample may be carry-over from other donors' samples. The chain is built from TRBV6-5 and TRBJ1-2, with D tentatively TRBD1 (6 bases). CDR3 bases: TGTGCCAGCAGTTACGTTCGCGGGGGCGGCTTAGTCACCTTC. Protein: CASSYVRGGGLVTF.